The clone carrying this T cell receptor beta chain rates as large. Live CD3+CD8+TCRalphabeta+ cells were sorted into four subsets by PD-1 and/or TIGIT. Germline V lookup: CDR1 LNHDA, CDR2 SQIVND (reference sequence). There are 18 residues in the CDR3. The J segment lost 2 bases and the V segment lost 3 bases, leaving 11 bases of the junction unmatched. The sample comes from a study of circulating CD8 cells and anti-PD-1 response in melanoma. Using approximately 15 ng of total RNA, TCR libraries were made with the QIAseq Immune Repertoire TCR panel. In TCRdb, the reads were re-called with MiXCR into one record per CDR3 protein. This sample has a few hundred distinct CDR3 sequences; about 10% occur once, and the top ten carry approximately 10%.

The sequencing here drew on CD8+ T cells from PBMCs, taken at baseline or after one month of anti-PD-1 therapy (not recorded which). The genes are TRBV19 and TRBJ2-2; 8 bases fit TRBD2. This receptor was obtained from a human donor with melanoma. CDR3 sequence: CASSIYARTSINTGELFF. The CDR3 DNA follows: TGTGCCAGTAGTATCTATGCTCGGACTAGCATAAACACCGGGGAGCTGTTTTTT.